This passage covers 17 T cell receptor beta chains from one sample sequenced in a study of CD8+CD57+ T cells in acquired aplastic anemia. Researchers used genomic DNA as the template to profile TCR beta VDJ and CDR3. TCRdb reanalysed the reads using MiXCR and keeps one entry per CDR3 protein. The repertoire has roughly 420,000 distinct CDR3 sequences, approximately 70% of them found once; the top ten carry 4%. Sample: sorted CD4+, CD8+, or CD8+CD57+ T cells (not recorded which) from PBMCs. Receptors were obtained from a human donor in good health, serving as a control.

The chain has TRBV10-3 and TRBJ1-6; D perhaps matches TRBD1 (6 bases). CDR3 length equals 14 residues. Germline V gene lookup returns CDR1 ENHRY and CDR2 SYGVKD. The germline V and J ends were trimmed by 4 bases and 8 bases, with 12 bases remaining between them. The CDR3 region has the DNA TGTGCCATCAGTGGGCCCAGGGGACATTCACCCCTCCACTTT. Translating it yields CAISGPRGHSPLHF.

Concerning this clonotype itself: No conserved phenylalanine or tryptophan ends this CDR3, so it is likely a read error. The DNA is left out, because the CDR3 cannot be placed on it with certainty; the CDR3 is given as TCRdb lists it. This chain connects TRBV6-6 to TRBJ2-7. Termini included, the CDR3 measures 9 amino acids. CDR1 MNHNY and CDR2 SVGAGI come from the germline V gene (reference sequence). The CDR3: CASSYSTSS.

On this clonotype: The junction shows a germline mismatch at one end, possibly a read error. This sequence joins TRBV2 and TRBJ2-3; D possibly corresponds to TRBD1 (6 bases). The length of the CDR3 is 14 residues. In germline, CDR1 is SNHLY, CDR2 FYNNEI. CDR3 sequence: CARSVNRDQDTQYF. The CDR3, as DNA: TGTGCCAGAAGTGTTAACAGGGATCAAGATACGCAGTATTTT.

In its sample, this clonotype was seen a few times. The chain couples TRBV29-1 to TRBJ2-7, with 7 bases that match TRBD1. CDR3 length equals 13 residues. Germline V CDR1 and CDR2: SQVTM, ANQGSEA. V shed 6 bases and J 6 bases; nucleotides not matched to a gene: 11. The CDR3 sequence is CSVDSRGLGEQYF. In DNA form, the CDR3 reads TGCAGCGTGGATAGTAGGGGGCTTGGCGAGCAGTACTTC.

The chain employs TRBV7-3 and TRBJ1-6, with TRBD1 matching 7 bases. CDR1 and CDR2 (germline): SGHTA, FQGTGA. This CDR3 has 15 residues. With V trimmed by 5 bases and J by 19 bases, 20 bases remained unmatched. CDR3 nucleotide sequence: TGTGCCAGCAGCCAGGAACAGGGGCCCTACAATGAGCAGCACTTT. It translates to CASSQEQGPYNEQHF.

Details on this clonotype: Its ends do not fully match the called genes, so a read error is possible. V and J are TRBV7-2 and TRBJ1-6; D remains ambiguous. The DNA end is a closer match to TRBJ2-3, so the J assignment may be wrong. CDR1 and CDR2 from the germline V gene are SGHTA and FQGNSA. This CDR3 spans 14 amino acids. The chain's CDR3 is CASSLETHTDTQYF. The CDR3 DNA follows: TGTGCCAGCAGTTTAGAAACTCACACAGATACGCAGTATTTT.

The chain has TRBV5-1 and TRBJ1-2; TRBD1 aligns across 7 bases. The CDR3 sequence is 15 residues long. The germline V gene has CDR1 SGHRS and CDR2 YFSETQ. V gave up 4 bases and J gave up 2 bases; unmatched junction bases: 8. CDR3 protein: CASSLRDSGNYGYTF. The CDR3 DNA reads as TGCGCCAGCAGCCTCCGGGACAGTGGAAACTATGGCTACACCTTC.

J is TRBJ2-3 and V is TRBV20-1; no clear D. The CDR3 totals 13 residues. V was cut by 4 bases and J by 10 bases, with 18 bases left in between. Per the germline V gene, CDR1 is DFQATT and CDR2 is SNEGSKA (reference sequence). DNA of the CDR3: TGCAGTGCTATTTACGCCAGCTATGGCTCGCAGTATTTT. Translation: CSAIYASYGSQYF.

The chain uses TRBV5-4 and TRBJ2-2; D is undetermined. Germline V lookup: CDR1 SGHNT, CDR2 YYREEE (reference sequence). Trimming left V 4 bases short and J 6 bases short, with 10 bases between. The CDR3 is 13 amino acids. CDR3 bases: TGTGCCAGCAGCACGCGACCGGCCGGGGAGCTGTTTTTT. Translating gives CASSTRPAGELFF.

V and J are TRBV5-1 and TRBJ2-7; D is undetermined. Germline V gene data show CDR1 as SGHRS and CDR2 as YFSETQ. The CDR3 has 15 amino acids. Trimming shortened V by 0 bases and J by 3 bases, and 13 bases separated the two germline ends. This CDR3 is CASSLVAGTYYEQYF. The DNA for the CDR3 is TGCGCCAGCAGCTTGGTGGCAGGTACCTACTACGAGCAGTACTTC. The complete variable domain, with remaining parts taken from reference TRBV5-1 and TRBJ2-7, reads KAGVTQTPRYLIKTRGQQVTLSCSPISGHRSVSWYQQTPGQGLQFLFEYFSETQRNKGNFPGRFSGRQFSNSRSEMNVSTLELGDSALYLCASSLVAGTYYEQYFGPGTRLTVT.

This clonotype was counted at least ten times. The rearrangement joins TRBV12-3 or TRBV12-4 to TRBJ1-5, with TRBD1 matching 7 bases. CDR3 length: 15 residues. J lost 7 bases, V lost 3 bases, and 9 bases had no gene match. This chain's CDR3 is CASSFSAGGEQPQHF. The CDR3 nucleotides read TGTGCCAGCAGTTTTAGTGCAGGGGGTGAGCAGCCCCAGCATTTT.

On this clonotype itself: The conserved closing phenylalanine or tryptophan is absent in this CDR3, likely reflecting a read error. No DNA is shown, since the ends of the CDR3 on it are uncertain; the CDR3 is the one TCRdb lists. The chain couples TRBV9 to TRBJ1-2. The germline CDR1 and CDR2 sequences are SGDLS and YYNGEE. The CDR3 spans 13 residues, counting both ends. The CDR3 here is CASSVASGSVETL.

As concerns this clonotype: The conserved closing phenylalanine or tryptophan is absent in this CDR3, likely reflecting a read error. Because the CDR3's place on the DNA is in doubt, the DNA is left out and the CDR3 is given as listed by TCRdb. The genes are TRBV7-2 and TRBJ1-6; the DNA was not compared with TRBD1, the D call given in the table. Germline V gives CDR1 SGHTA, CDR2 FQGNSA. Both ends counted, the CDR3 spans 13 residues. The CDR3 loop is CASSLGHREPYGY.

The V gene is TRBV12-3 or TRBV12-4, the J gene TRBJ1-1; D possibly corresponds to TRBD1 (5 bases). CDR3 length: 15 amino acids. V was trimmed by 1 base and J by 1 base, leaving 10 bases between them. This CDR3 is CASSLVGDSNTEAFF. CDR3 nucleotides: TGTGCCAGCAGTTTAGTCGGGGACTCGAACACTGAAGCTTTCTTT.

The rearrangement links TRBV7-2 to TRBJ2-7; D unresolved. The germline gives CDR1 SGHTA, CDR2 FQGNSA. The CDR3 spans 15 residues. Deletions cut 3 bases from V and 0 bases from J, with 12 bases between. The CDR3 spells CASSFIALSSYEQYF. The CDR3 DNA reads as TGTGCCAGCAGCTTCATTGCCCTGAGCTCCTACGAGCAGTACTTC.

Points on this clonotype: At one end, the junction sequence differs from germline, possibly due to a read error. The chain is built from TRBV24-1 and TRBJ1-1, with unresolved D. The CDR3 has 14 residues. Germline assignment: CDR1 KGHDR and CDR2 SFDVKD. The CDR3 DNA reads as TGTGCCACCAACGGCTCTCACGGAGAGGCAGCCCCCGCATTT. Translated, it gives CATNGSHGEAAPAF.

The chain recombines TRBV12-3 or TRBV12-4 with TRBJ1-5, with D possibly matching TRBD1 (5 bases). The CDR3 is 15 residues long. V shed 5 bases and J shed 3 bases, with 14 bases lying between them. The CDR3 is CASSRQRSSNQPQHF. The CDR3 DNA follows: TGTGCCAGCAGTAGACAGAGATCCTCCAATCAGCCCCAGCATTTT.